The T cell receptor beta chain described here comes from a study of blood T cell repertoires in COVID-19. Study context: There were acute and convalescent COVID-19 samples, and they came from the United States, Italy and Spain. Nucleic acid was either cDNA or gDNA, and it came from T cells, B-cell-depleted T cells, or PBMCs.

Original analysis: Reference gene primer amplification gave nucleated cell count estimates. The method was immunoSEQ multiplex PCR; TCRdb's version includes in-frame clones alone and lacks a portion of them. Clonal size and the V and J genes are those of that table, whereas D and trimming came from the DNA. The data contain 95,000 to 150,000 clones, roughly 87% of them singletons. The table lists this clone with a count of one. The receptor was isolated from a woman of 80 years or more with acute or convalescent COVID-19. The source material was peripheral blood.

For the CDR3, the DNA is TGTGCCAGCAGCTTAAAATTGTCCGCTAGTGCAACTAATGAAAAACTGTTTTTT. Amino acids: CASSLKLSASATNEKLFF. The chain links TRBV7-9 to TRBJ1-4, with D hard to call. The length of the CDR3 is 18 residues. Germline values: CDR1 SEHNR, CDR2 FQNEAQ (reference sequence). V gave up 2 bases and J gave up 0 bases, with 16 bases separating them. The full variable domain, completed using reference TRBV7-9 and TRBJ1-4, is DTGVSQNPRHKITKRGQNVTFRCDPISEHNRLYWYRQTLGQGPEFLTYFQNEAQLEKSRLLSDRFSAERPKGSFSTLEIQRTEQGDSAMYLCASSLKLSASATNEKLFFGSGTQLSVL.